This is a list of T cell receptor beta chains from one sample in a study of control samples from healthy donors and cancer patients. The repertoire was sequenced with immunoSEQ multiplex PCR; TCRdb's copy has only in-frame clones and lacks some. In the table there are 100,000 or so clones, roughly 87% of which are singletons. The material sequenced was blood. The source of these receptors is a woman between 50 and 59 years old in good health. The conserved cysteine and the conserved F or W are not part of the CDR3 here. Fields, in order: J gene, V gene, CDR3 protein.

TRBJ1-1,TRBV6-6,ASSLTFDRAEGAF
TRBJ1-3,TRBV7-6,ASSPSGTASGNTIY
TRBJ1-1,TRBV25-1,ASSADSPGGGGEAF
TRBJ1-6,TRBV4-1,ASSPGVYVNSPLH
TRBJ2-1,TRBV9,ASSPTGGLAVNEQF
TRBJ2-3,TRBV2,ASSAYSDTQY
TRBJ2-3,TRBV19,ASSPFGGFAGDTQY
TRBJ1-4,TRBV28,ASSDPRGIGNEKLF
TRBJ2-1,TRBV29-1,SVTLGQIYNEQF
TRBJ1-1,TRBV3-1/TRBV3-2,ASSQTGTENTEAF
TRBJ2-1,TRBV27,ASSRTSGAYNEQF
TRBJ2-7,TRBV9,ASSGQGAYEQY
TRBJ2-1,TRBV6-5,GTGPHDNEQF
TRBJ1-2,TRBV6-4,ASSGQGAEGYT
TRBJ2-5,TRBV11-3,ASSLDPSHSRTQY
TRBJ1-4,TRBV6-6,ASSPRDRGLWEKLF
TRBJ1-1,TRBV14,ASSQWVGTEAF
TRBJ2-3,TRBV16,ASSHYQDGYTQY
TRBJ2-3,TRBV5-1,ASSWGSGASTDTQY
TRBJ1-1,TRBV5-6,ASTPGQGKNTEAF
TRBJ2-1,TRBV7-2,ASSSRYGWEQF
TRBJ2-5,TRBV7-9,ASSAGGRETQY
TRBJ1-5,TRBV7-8,ASSLALGGNQPQH
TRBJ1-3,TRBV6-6,ASSMDSSSGNTIY
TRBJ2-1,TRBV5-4,ASSSYVTRDRLNEQF
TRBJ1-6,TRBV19,ASRGLGEISYNSPLH
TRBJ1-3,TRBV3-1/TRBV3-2,ASSQAGQGHTIY
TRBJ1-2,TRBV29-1,SLGQGAVGYT
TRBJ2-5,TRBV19,ASTGTEETQY
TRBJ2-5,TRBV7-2,ASSSRRLAGGYQETQY
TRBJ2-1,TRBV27,ASSPRISGQINEQF
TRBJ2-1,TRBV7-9,ASSFWTSGAYNEQF
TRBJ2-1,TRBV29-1,SARPGNEQF
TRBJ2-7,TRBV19,ASREQVLPYEQY
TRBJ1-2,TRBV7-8,ASSLGLGAGYGYT
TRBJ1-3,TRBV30,AWSADRVYGNTIY
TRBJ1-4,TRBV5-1,ASSGTANREKLF
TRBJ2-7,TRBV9,ASSVRDDSYEQY
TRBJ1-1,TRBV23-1,ASSPPTGFGTEAF
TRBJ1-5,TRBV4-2,ASSQEGWDGNQPQH
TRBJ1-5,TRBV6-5,ASSRDRGKNQPQH
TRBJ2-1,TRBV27,ATRPSRVAGERYEQF
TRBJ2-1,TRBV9,ASSVEAGAYNEQF
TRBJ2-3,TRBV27,ASSLVAGVDTQY
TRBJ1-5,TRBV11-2,ASSSTGQPQH
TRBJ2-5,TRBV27,ASSARDSLQETQY
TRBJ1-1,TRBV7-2,ASSLNGLFTEAF
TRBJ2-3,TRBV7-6,ASSLAVGTDTQY
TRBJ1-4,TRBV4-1,ASSQEGAGGVIAF
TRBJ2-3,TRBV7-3,ASSLNPGRMRTDTQY
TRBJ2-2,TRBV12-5,ASGTGGSEQELF
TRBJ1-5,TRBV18,ASSSDRDQPQH
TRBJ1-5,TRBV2,ASRGTGGYSNQPQH
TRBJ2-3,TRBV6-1,ASSEVGGRDTQY